A selection of T cell receptor beta chains follows, all from one sample in a study of T-cell memory formation after mild COVID-19. TCRdb fed the 5' RACE reads into MiXCR, producing one record per CDR3 protein. The data show 350,000 to 500,000 distinct CDR3 sequences, more than 20% seen once. The sample taken for sequencing was PBMCs or a T cell subset sorted from them (not recorded which). The receptors were sampled from an adult woman who had mild COVID-19 (a few samples of this study predate the infection). Cell type and time point are not known. Each CDR3 is given with its conserved first and last residue.

v_call cdr3_aa
TRBV19 CASSVTGPIRETQYF
TRBV11-3 CASSLDLGREAMNTEAFF
TRBV11-2 CASSSLRDRRNEQFF
TRBV29-1 CTGSLAGGEAQYF
TRBV27 CASRLGPQSQETQYF
TRBV4-2 CASSQDWESSYNEQFF
TRBV30 CAWTPSGRRRWEQFF
TRBV29-1 CSAGDIGNTIYF
TRBV7-2 CASSFSDQETQYF
TRBV3-1 CASSQDRTGYNEQFF
TRBV7-8 CASSHRQAYEQYF
TRBV19 CASSIDRGPNQPQHF
TRBV20-1 CSARVLAGYEQYF
TRBV6-5 CASSYSKTRIAKNIQYF
TRBV6-6 CASSYSHVRGLAGGPVDTQYF
TRBV6-5 CASSYLRGANVLTF
TRBV4-1 CASSLRGATNEKLFF
TRBV7-9 CASSPQGTPNYNEQFF
TRBV7-9 CASSSTDRGLRNTEAFF
TRBV7-2 CASSLAVTQGSTEAFF
TRBV5-4 CASTSWQGTITDTQYF
TRBV19 CASSIDPRATDTQYF
TRBV20-1 CSARVGSGAGNEQFF
TRBV7-9 CASSLRGGLSSYNEQFF
TRBV20-1 CSARDLGDTRAFF
TRBV6-2/TRBV6-3 CASSTGTSGNEQFF
TRBV6-5 CASVSTTRGGYTF
TRBV3-1 CASSQGNQGLSSPLHF
TRBV6-2/TRBV6-3 CASSYSGRGNQPQHF
TRBV24-1 CATSDLGGDEQYF
TRBV30 CAWSVPQGTGANVLTF
TRBV6-1 CASSEQGRVNTEAFF
TRBV5-1 CASSSLPDRDGGETQYF
TRBV6-6 CASTSGGGLYTGELFF
TRBV7-3 CASSRGGEQFF
TRBV20-1 CSARDQDYGAYSPLHF
TRBV29-1 CSAGGIALSQYF
TRBV7-9 CASRATSSSIYEQYF
TRBV27 CASSHGRGDQPQHF
TRBV15 CATRGRARTHNEQFF
TRBV20-1 CSARVTGGGTGANVLTF
TRBV5-4 CASTTSGSETQYF
TRBV29-1 CSFQTGRDYEQYF
TRBV5-1 CASSLGDIQETQYF
TRBV11-2 CASSLRDVYEQYF
TRBV9 CASSVRGQVNEKLFF
TRBV18 CASSQAAQETQYF
TRBV6-1 CASRPGDRVFGEQYF
TRBV20-1 CSAPPDSKAKNIQYF